The 9 T cell receptor beta chains reported below all come from one sample, sequenced in a study of T cell clones after liver transplantation. Libraries were prepared by immunoSEQ multiplex PCR; TCRdb keeps only in-frame clonotypes and omits some of them. The table lists roughly 100,000 clones, under 90% of them singletons, with 2.5% to 3.5% in the top ten. The material was CD4+ T cells from blood, obtained approximately 43 months after liver transplant. The origin of the receptors is a human patient who received a liver transplant. The graft donor may be the source of some T cells.

V and J are TRBV6-1 and TRBJ1-1, with D possibly TRBD1 on 5 matching bases. Trimming took off 4 bases at V and 5 bases at J, with 8 bases between the two ends. The germline CDR1 and CDR2 sequences are MNHNS and SASEGT. The CDR3 length is 12 residues. The CDR3 DNA sequence: TGTGCCAGCAGTGGTTGGGGGACTGAAGCTTTCTTT. It is translated as CASSGWGTEAFF.

This clone was observed a single time. Other DNA sequences of this sample code for an identical CDR3. V is TRBV6-5 and J is TRBJ1-2; no clear D gene. Germline lookup yields CDR1 MNHEY and CDR2 SVGAGI. Deletions cut 3 bases from V and 8 bases from J, with 7 bases between. The CDR3 totals 11 residues. As DNA, the CDR3 is TGTGCCAGCAGTTATGGGTACGGCTACACCTTC. It is translated as CASSYGYGYTF.

The V call is TRBV6-4, the J call TRBJ2-2; no reliable D call. V gave up 7 bases and J gave up 0 bases, with 9 bases separating them. In germline, CDR1 is MRHNA, CDR2 SNTAGT. The CDR3 sequence is 14 residues long. As DNA, the CDR3 is TGTGCCAGCAAACAGTCCGCGAACACCGGGGAGCTGTTTTTT. Protein product: CASKQSANTGELFF.

The chain's CDR3 is CASSTDRSNYGYTF. The CDR3 coding sequence is TGCGCCAGCAGCACGGACCGTTCTAACTATGGCTACACCTTC. J is TRBJ1-2 and V is TRBV5-1, with D uncertain. The CDR3 has 14 amino acids. The V and J ends lost 4 bases and 0 bases respectively, with 10 bases between them. The germline V gene encodes CDR1 SGHRS and CDR2 YFSETQ.

This chain connects TRBV28 to TRBJ1-2; D gene unclear. The ends were cut back, 10 bases at V and 3 bases at J, with 9 bases in the middle. CDR1 and CDR2 from the germline V gene are MDHEN and SYDVKM. This CDR3 spans 11 amino acids. CDR3 DNA: TGTGCCACCAATATATACTATGGCTACACCTTC. It is translated as CATNIYYGYTF.

This clone was detected once. The chain uses TRBV7-9 and TRBJ1-3, with TRBD1 matching 8 bases. CDR1 and CDR2 (germline): SEHNR, FQNEAQ (reference sequence). The CDR3 extends over 16 amino acids. Trimming removed 5 bases from V and 0 bases from J; junction bases left unmatched: 6. The CDR3: CASSVRDRSSGNTIYF. The CDR3 coding sequence is TGTGCCAGCAGCGTCCGGGACAGGAGCTCTGGAAACACCATATATTTT.

The chain has TRBV30 and TRBJ2-7; 7 bases fit TRBD2. Trimming removed 0 bases from V and 4 bases from J; junction bases left unmatched: 6. CDR3 length equals 14 residues. The germline V gene has CDR1 GTSNPN and CDR2 SVGIG (reference sequence). The CDR3 spells CAWSVGGVLYEQYF. The CDR3 coding sequence is TGTGCCTGGAGTGTGGGAGGGGTATTATACGAGCAGTACTTC.

The chain links TRBV7-8 to TRBJ2-5; D gene unclear. The CDR3 has 12 amino acids. The germline V and J ends were trimmed by 0 bases and 2 bases, with 1 base remaining between them. The germline gives CDR1 SGHVS, CDR2 FQNEAQ. The CDR3 coding sequence is TGTGCCAGCAGCTTAGCTCAAGAGACCCAGTACTTC. It codes for CASSLAQETQYF.

The chain is built from TRBV5-1 and TRBJ1-2; 7 bases match TRBD1. Trimming took 1 base from V and 7 from J; bases not matched to a gene: 4. The V gene's germline CDR1 is SGHRS and CDR2 YFSETQ. The length of the CDR3 is 13 residues. The CDR3 spells CASSLPAGGGYTF. The CDR3 DNA sequence: TGCGCCAGCAGCTTGCCGGCAGGGGGTGGCTACACCTTC.